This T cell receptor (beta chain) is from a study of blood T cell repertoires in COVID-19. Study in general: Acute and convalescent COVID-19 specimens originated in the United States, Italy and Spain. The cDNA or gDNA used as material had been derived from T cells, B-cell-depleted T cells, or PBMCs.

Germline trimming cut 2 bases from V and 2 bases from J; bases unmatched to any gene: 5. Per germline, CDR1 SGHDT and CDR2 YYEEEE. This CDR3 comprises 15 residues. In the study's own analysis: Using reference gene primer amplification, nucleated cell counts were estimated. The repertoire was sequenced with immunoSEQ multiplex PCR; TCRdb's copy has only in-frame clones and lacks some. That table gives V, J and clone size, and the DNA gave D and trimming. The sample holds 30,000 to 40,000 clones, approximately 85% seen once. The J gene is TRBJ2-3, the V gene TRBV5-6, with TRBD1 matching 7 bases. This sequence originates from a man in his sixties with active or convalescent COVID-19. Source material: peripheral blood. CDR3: CASSFTGVLTDTQYF. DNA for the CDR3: TGTGCCAGCAGCTTTACAGGGGTCCTCACAGATACGCAGTATTTT. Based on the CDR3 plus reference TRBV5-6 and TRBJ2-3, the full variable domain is DAGVTQSPTHLIKTRGQQVTLRCSPKSGHDTVSWYQQALGQGPQFIFQYYEEEERQRGNFPDRFSGHQFPNYSSELNVNALLLGDSALYLCASSFTGVLTDTQYFGPGTRLTVL.